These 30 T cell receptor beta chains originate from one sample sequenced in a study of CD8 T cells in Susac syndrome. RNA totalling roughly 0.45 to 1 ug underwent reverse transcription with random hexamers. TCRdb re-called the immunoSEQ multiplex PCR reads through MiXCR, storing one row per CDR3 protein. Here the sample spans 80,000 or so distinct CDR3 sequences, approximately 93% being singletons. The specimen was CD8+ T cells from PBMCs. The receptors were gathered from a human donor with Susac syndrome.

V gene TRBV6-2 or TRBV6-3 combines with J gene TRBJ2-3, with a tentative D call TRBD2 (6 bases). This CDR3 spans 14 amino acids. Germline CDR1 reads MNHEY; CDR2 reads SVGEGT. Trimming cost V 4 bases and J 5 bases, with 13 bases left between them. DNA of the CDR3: TGTGCCAGCAGTTCCAGTGTGGAGGGAGATACGCAGTATTTT. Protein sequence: CASSSSVEGDTQYF.

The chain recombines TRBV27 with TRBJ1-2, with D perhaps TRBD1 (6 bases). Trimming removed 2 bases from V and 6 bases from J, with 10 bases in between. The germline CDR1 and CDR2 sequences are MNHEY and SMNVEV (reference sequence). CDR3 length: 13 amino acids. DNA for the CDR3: TGTGCCAGCAGTTTAGGGGGGCGCGATGGCTACACCTTC. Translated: CASSLGGRDGYTF.

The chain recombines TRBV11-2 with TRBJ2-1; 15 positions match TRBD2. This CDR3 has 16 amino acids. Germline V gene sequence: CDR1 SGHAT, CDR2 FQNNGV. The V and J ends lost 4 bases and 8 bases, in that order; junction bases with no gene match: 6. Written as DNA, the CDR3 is TGTGCCAGCAGCTCCCGGACTAGCGGGGGGGCAGATGAGCAGTTCTTC. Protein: CASSSRTSGGADEQFF.

Here the CDR3 reads CASGSPGVTDTQYF. DNA of the CDR3: TGTGCTAGTGGTTCCCCGGGGGTCACAGATACGCAGTATTTT. The chain uses TRBV12-5 and TRBJ2-3; a possible D gene is TRBD2 (6 bases). CDR3 length: 14 residues. Germline V lookup: CDR1 LGHNT, CDR2 FRNRAP. Trimming took 4 bases from V and 2 from J, leaving 10 bases between them.

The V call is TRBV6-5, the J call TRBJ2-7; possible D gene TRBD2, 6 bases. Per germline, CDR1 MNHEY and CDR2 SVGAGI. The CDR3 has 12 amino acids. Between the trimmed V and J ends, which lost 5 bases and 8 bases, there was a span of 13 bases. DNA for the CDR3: TGTGCCAGCAGTCCCGGACGGACTAAGCAGTACTTC. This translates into CASSPGRTKQYF.

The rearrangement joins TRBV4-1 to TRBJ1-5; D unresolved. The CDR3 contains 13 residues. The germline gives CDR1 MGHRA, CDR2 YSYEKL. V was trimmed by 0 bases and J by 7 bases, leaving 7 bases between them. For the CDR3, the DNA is TGCGCCAGCAGCCAAGATTTGGGGCAGCCCCAGCATTTT. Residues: CASSQDLGQPQHF.

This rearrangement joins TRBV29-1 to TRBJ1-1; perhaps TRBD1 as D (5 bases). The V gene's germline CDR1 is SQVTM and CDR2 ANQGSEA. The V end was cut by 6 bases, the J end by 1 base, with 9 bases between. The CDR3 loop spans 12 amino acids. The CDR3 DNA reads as TGCAGCGTAGACAGTAGGAACACTGAAGCTTTCTTT. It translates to CSVDSRNTEAFF.

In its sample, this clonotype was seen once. This CDR3 reads CASSLYQYNEQFF. The CDR3 region has the DNA TGTGCCAGCAGTTTGTATCAGTACAATGAGCAGTTCTTC. V usage is TRBV27 and J usage is TRBJ2-1; D gene uncertain. This CDR3 is built from 13 residues. Trimming took 3 bases from V and 4 from J, leaving 7 bases between them. Germline V lookup: CDR1 MNHEY, CDR2 SMNVEV (reference sequence).

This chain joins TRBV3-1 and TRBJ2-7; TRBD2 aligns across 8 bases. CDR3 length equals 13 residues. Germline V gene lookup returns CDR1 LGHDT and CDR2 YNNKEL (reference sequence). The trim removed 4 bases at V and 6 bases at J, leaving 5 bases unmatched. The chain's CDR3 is CASSRGLAPEQYF. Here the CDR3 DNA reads TGTGCCAGCAGCCGCGGACTAGCCCCCGAGCAGTACTTC.

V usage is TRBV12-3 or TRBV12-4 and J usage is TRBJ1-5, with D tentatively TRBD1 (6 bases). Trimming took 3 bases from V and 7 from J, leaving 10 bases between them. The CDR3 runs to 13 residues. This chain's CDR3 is CASSLGAPQPQHF. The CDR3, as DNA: TGTGCCAGCAGTTTGGGGGCCCCCCAGCCCCAGCATTTT.

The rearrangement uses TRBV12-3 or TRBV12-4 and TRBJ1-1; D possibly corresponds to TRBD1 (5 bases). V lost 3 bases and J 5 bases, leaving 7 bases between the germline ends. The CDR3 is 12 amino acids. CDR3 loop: CASSFRGTEAFF. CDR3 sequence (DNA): TGTGCCAGCAGTTTTCGGGGGACTGAAGCTTTCTTT.

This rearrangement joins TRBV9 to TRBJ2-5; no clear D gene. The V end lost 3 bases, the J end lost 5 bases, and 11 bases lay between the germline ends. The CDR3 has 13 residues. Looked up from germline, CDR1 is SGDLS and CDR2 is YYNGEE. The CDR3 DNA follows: TGTGCCAGCAGCGAGACCTCCTGGGAGACCCAGTACTTC. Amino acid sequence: CASSETSWETQYF.

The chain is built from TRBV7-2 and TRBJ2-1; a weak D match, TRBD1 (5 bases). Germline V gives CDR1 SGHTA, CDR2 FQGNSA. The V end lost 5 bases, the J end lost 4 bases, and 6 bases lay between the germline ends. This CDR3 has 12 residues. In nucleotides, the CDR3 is TGTGCCAGCAGCGACAGTTACAATGAGCAGTTCTTC. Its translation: CASSDSYNEQFF. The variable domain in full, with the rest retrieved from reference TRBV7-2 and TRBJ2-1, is GAGVSQSPSNKVTEKGKDVELRCDPISGHTALYWYRQSLGQGLEFLIYFQGNSAPDKSGLPSDRFSAERTGGSVSTLTIQRTQQEDSAVYLCASSDSYNEQFFGPGTRLTVL.

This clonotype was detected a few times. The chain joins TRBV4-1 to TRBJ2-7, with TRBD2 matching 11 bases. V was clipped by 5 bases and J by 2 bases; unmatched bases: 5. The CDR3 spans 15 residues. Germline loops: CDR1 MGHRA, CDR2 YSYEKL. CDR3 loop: CASSVGTSGTYEQYF. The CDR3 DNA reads TGCGCCAGCAGCGTTGGGACTAGCGGTACCTACGAGCAGTACTTC.

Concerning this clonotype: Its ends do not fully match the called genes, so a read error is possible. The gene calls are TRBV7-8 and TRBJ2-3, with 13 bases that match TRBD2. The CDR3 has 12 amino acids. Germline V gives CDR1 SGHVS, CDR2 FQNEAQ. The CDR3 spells CASSPGTSGVQF. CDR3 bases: TGTGCCAGCAGCCCCGGGACTAGCGGGGTCCAATTT.

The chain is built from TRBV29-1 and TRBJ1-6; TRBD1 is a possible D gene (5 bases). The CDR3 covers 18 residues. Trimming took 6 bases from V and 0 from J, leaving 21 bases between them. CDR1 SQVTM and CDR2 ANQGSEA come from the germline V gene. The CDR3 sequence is CSVPLDQGDGSYNSPLHF. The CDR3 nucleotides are TGCAGCGTCCCTCTCGACCAGGGAGATGGCTCCTATAATTCACCCCTCCACTTT.

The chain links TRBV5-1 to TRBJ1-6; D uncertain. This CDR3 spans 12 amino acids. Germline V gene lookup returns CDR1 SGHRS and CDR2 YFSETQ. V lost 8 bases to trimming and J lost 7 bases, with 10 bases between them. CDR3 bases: TGCGCCAGTAGAGACGGAAATTCACCCCTCCACTTT. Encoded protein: CASRDGNSPLHF.

The CDR3 protein is CASSEGAPPEQFF. The DNA of the CDR3 is TGTGCCAGCAGTGAAGGGGCCCCTCCTGAGCAGTTCTTC. V usage is TRBV27 and J usage is TRBJ2-1, with a tentative D call TRBD1 (5 bases). V was clipped by 5 bases and J by 9 bases, with 14 bases between them. CDR3 length equals 13 residues. CDR1 MNHEY and CDR2 SMNVEV come from the germline V gene (reference sequence).

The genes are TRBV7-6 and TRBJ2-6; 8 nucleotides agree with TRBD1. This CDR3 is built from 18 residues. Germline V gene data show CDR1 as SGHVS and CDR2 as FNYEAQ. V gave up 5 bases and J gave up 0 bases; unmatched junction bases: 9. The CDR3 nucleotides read TGTGCCAGCAGCCCCCAGACAGGGGCCTACTCTGGGGCCAACGTCCTGACTTTC. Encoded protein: CASSPQTGAYSGANVLTF.

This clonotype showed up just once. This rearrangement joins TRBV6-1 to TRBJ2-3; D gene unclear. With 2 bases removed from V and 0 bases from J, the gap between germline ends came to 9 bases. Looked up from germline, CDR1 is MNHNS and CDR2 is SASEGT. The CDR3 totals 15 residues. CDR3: CASSEKPSSTDTQYF. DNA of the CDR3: TGTGCCAGCAGTGAAAAGCCTTCTAGCACAGATACGCAGTATTTT.

The CDR3, as DNA: TGTGCCAGCAAGCGATCAGGGGGCGCACATGGCTACACCTTC. The encoded protein is CASKRSGGAHGYTF. V gene TRBV12-3 or TRBV12-4 combines with J gene TRBJ1-2; 8 nucleotides agree with TRBD1. This CDR3 contains 14 residues. V lost 7 bases, J lost 6 bases, and 10 bases stayed unmatched.

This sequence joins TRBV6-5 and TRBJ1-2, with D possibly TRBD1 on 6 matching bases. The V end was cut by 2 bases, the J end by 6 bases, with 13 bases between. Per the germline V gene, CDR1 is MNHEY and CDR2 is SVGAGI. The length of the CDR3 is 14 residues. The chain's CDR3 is CASSYPGADDGYTF. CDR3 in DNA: TGTGCCAGCAGTTACCCGGGGGCTGACGATGGCTACACCTTC.

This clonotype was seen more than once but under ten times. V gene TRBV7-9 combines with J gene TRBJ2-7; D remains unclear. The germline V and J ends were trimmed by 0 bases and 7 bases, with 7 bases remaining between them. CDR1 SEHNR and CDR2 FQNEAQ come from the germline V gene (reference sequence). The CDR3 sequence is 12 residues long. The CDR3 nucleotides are TGTGCCAGCAGCTTAGCCCCCCCAGAGCAGTACTTC. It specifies CASSLAPPEQYF.

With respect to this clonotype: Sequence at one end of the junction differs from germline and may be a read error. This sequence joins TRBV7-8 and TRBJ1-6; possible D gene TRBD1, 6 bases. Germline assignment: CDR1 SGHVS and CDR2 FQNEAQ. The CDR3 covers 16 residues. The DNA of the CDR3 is TGCGCCAGCAGCATTCGAACAGGGATCTTAGATTCACCCCTCCACTTT. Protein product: CASSIRTGILDSPLHF. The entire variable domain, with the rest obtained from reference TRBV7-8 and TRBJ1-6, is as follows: GAGVSQSPRYKVAKRGQDVALRCDPISGHVSLFWYQQALGQGPEFLTYFQNEAQLDKSGLPSDRFFAERPEGSVSTLKIQRTQQEDSAVYLCASSIRTGILDSPLHFGNGTRLTVT.

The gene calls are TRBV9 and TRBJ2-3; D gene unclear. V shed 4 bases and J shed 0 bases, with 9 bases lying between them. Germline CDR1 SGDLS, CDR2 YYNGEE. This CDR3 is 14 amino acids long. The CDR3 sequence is CASSRADSTDTQYF. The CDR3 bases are TGTGCCAGCAGCCGAGCAGATAGCACAGATACGCAGTATTTT.

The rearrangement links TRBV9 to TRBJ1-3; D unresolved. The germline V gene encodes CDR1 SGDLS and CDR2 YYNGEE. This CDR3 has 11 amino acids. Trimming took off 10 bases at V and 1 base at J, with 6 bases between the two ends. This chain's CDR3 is CASQSGNTIYF. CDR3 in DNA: TGTGCCTCCCAGTCTGGAAACACCATATATTTT.

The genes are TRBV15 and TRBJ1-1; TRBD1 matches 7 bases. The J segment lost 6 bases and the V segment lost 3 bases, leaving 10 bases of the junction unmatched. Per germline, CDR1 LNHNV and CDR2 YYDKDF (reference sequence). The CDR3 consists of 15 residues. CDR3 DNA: TGTGCCACCAGCAGCGTACAGGGGAAGGGCGCTGAAGCTTTCTTT. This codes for CATSSVQGKGAEAFF.

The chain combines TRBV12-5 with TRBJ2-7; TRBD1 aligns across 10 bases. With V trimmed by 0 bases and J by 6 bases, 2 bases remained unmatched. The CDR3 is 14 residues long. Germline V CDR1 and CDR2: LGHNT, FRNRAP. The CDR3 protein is CASGLVGQGVEQYF. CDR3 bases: TGTGCTAGTGGTTTGGTTGGACAGGGGGTCGAGCAGTACTTC.

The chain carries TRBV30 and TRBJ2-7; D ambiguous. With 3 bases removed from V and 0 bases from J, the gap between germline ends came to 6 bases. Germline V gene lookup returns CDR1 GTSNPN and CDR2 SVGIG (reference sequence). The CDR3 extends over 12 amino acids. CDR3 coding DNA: TGTGCCTGGAGGCCGGGCTCCTACGAGCAGTACTTC. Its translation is CAWRPGSYEQYF.

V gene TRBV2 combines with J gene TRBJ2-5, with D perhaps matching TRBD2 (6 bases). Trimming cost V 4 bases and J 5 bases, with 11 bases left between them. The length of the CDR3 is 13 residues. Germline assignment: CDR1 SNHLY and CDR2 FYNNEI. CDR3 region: CASSARDSETQYF. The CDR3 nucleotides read TGTGCCAGCAGTGCCCGGGACTCGGAGACCCAGTACTTC.